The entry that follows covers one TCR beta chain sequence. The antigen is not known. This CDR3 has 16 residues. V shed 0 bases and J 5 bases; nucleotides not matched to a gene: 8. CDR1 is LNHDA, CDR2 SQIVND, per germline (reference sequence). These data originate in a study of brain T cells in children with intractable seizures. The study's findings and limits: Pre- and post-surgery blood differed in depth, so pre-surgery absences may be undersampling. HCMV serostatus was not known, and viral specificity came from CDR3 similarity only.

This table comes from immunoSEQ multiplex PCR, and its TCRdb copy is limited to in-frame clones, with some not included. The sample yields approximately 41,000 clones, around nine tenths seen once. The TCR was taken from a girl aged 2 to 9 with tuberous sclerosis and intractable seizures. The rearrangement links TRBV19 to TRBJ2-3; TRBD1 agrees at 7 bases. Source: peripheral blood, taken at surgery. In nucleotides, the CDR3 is TGTGCCAGTAGTATAGATTCGACAGGGCCACAAGATACGCAGTATTTT. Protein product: CASSIDSTGPQDTQYF.